The rows below give T cell receptor beta chains drawn from one sample of a study of blood T cell repertoires in COVID-19. This table comes from immunoSEQ multiplex PCR, and its TCRdb copy is limited to in-frame clones, with some not included. The table lists some 270,000 clones, 80% to 85% of them singletons. The sequencing input was peripheral blood. The receptors shown here come from a woman between 40 and 50 years old who had recovered from COVID-19. Each CDR3 is given with its conserved first and last residue. D genes are given only for firm matches. Some rows mark clone size as missing; the rest say once, few, many or name a class of expanded clone.

>TRBJ2-3|few|TRBV5-4|.
TGTGCCAGCAGCTTCACAGGGACCACAGATACGCAGTATTTT
CASSFTGTTDTQYF
>TRBJ2-3|.|TRBV15|.
TGTGCCACCAGCAGATGGACAGGCACAGATACGCAGTATTTT
CATSRWTGTDTQYF
>TRBJ2-2|.|TRBV28|TRBD1
TGTGCCAGCGAACTCCCGGGACAGGCGAACACCGGGGAGCTGTTTTTT
CASELPGQANTGELFF
>TRBJ2-5|.|TRBV4-2|TRBD2
TGTGCCAGCAGCCAAGGGGTAGCGGGGGGGATACAAGAGACCCAGTACTTC
CASSQGVAGGIQETQYF
>TRBJ2-7|.|TRBV7-6|.
TGTGCAAGCCAGGGCTTCGGGGGCTACGAGCAGTACTTC
CASQGFGGYEQYF
>TRBJ1-5|.|TRBV19|TRBD1
TGTGCCAGTAGTATGAGAGGAAGGGGACAGACCTCGACAAGCAATCAGCCCCAGCATTTT
CASSMRGRGQTSTSNQPQHF
>TRBJ1-6|.|TRBV5-6|TRBD1
TGTGCCAGCAGCTTGGCCCAGGGGGCGGGCTATAATTCACCCCTCCACTTT
CASSLAQGAGYNSPLHF
>TRBJ2-7|.|TRBV3-1/TRBV3-2|.
TGTGCCAGCAGTTTCGGACATCGCGGCCCACTACTCGAGCAGTACTTC
CASSFGHRGPLLEQYF
>TRBJ2-3|.|TRBV7-3|TRBD2
TGTGCCAGCAGCTCCGCCCCAACGGGGGGGGGCACAGATACGCAGTATTTT
CASSSAPTGGGTDTQYF
>TRBJ1-2|.|TRBV5-4|TRBD1
TGTGCCAGCAGCGAGAAACAGGGGTTTAACTATGGCTACACCTTC
CASSEKQGFNYGYTF
>TRBJ2-7|few|TRBV3-1/TRBV3-2|.
TGTGCCAGCAGCCAAGATAACAGGGAGTCCTACGAGCAGTACTTC
CASSQDNRESYEQYF
>TRBJ1-5|.|TRBV28|.
TGTGCCAGCAGTTTATGGCAGGCAAAGGGGAATCAGCCCCAGCATTTT
CASSLWQAKGNQPQHF
>TRBJ1-4|.|TRBV5-4|.
TGTGCCAGCAGCCAGGGACAAAAAAATGAAAAACTGTTTTTT
CASSQGQKNEKLFF
>TRBJ2-2|.|TRBV7-2|.
TGTGCCAGCACACCCGGACAGAGCACCGGGGAGCTGTTTTTT
CASTPGQSTGELFF
>TRBJ1-1|.|TRBV6-1|.
TGTGCCAGCAGTGAAGCGTTGTTCGTCTCCGCTGAAGCTTTCTTT
CASSEALFVSAEAFF
>TRBJ2-7|.|TRBV18|TRBD2
TGTGCCAGCTCACCCACCTTGGCGGGGGGGTTTTCCTACGAGCAGTACTTC
CASSPTLAGGFSYEQYF
>TRBJ1-1|.|TRBV5-8|.
TGTGCCAGTTACCTTAGGAGAATGAACACTGAAGCTTTCTTT
CASYLRRMNTEAFF
>TRBJ1-3|.|TRBV6-5|TRBD1
TGTGCCAGCAGTCGGACAGGCCATGGAAACACCATATATTTT
CASSRTGHGNTIYF
>TRBJ1-6|once|TRBV14|.
TGTGCCAGCAACGGAGTCGCCAATTCACCCCTCCACTTT
CASNGVANSPLHF
>TRBJ2-7|.|TRBV11-3|TRBD1
TGTGCCAGCAGCAGGGACAGGGCCTCCGAGCAGTACTTC
CASSRDRASEQYF
>TRBJ2-4|.|TRBV7-9|.
TGTGCCAGCAGCTCGCCGGGAAACCCAAACATTCAGTACTTC
CASSSPGNPNIQYF
>TRBJ2-7|.|TRBV11-2|.
TGTGCCAGCAGCTTAGGCAGTGGCCTCGAGCAGTACTTC
CASSLGSGLEQYF
>TRBJ2-6|.|TRBV29-1|.
TGCAGCGTCAGCGTTGGGGCCAACGTCCTGACTTTC
CSVSVGANVLTF
>TRBJ2-3|.|TRBV7-2|TRBD2
TGTGCCAGCAAGTCCGGGACTAGCGGGGGTGCTAGCACAGATACGCAGTATTTT
CASKSGTSGGASTDTQYF
>TRBJ2-7|.|TRBV4-1|TRBD2
TGCGCCAGCAGGCCTCGGGAGGGCAGCTCCTACGAGCAGTACTTC
CASRPREGSSYEQYF
>TRBJ1-6|.|TRBV14|.
TGTGCCAGCAGCCAGTCGGCAGGATATTCACCCCTCCACTTT
CASSQSAGYSPLHF
>TRBJ1-2|.|TRBV12-3/TRBV12-4|.
TGTGCCAGCAGCCCCCGTCGGAGCTATGGCTACACCTTC
CASSPRRSYGYTF
>TRBJ1-6|.|TRBV13|.
TGTGCCAGCAGCTTAGGCCTAGGCAGGGCGAATAATTCACCCCTCCACTTT
CASSLGLGRANNSPLHF
>TRBJ2-1|.|TRBV11-1|TRBD1
TGTGCCAGCCGCCCGACAGGGAAGGAATACAATGAGCAGTTCTTC
CASRPTGKEYNEQFF
>TRBJ1-1|once|TRBV10-3|TRBD1
TGTGCCATCACTCTTGGGGAAGGGGGCCGGGGAACTGAAGCTTTCTTT
CAITLGEGGRGTEAFF
>TRBJ1-1|.|TRBV11-3|.
TGTGCCAGCAGCTTAGTAGTAAACACTGAAGCTTTCTTT
CASSLVVNTEAFF
>TRBJ2-5|.|TRBV29-1|.
TGCAGCGTGGGGGCAGGGTGGGCCATGGAAGAGACCCAGTACTTC
CSVGAGWAMEETQYF
>TRBJ1-5|.|TRBV4-1|.
TGCGCCAGCAGCCCCTCCCAGGGGCATAGCAATCAGCCCCAGCATTTT
CASSPSQGHSNQPQHF
>TRBJ2-6|.|TRBV7-9|.
TGTGCCAGCAGCCCGCGCCCGGGTTGGTATACCTCTGGGGCCAACGTCCTGACTTTC
CASSPRPGWYTSGANVLTF
>TRBJ1-1|.|TRBV5-6|TRBD1
TGTGCCAGCAGCTCGACAGGGACAGGTGAAGCTTTCTTT
CASSSTGTGEAFF
>TRBJ1-2|.|TRBV10-3|.
TGTGCCATCAGTGATACATCAGGGGCCGGCTATGGCTACACCTTC
CAISDTSGAGYGYTF
>TRBJ1-6|.|TRBV4-2|TRBD1
TGTGCCAGCAGCCCCAAAACAGGGGGTAAGACCTATAATTCACCCCTCCACTTT
CASSPKTGGKTYNSPLHF
>TRBJ1-1|few|TRBV5-4|.
TGTGCCAGCAGCTTGGACCTACAGGGTGTAACTGAAGCTTTCTTT
CASSLDLQGVTEAFF
>TRBJ2-1|.|TRBV11-2|.
TGTGCCAGCACCTCTCGTTTGGGGCAGGGGTTCTACAATGAGCAGTTCTTC
CASTSRLGQGFYNEQFF
>TRBJ1-1|.|TRBV27|TRBD1
TGTGCCAGCAGTCCCCCCCGGGACAGGGGGAACACTGAAGCTTTCTTT
CASSPPRDRGNTEAFF